One and the same sample provided the 16 T cell receptor beta chains below, sequenced in a study of cytotoxic CD8 clonotypes in ibrutinib-treated CLL. Using immunoSEQ multiplex PCR, the repertoire was profiled, and TCRdb retains in-frame clones only, with some absent. Of roughly 56,000 clones detected, roughly 70% appear once; the ten largest clones hold 35% to 55%. Here the sequenced sample was PBMCs, taken after 12 months of ibrutinib treatment. These receptors were obtained from a human donor with chronic lymphocytic leukemia.

The chain uses TRBV4-3 and TRBJ1-1; perhaps TRBD1 as D (5 bases). Trimming left V 1 base short and J 8 bases short, with 5 bases between. CDR1 and CDR2 (germline): LGHNA, YSLEER. The CDR3 runs to 11 residues. CDR3 region: CASSQGQEAFF. The CDR3 coding sequence is TGCGCCAGCAGCCAAGGACAGGAAGCTTTCTTT.

This clone came up once. The gene calls are TRBV6-6 and TRBJ1-1; D gene ambiguous. With 0 bases removed from V and 10 bases from J, the gap between germline ends came to 9 bases. Germline V gives CDR1 MNHNY, CDR2 SVGAGI (reference sequence). This CDR3 is 12 amino acids long. Here the CDR3 reads CASSYSQEIAFF. The DNA for the CDR3 is TGTGCCAGCAGTTACTCGCAGGAAATAGCTTTCTTT.

CDR3 nucleotide sequence: TGTGCCAGCAGCTTAGTCGGCCGAAGAAAGACAAATGAGCAGTTCTTC. Encoded protein: CASSLVGRRKTNEQFF. The rearrangement uses TRBV7-2 and TRBJ2-1; D is ambiguous. This CDR3 region has 16 residues. CDR1 and CDR2 (germline): SGHTA, FQGNSA. The ends were cut back, 1 base at V and 7 bases at J, with 17 bases in the middle.

This clone has a single count. The V and J genes are TRBV29-1 and TRBJ2-7; D is tentatively TRBD1 or TRBD2 (5 bases each). The V gene's germline CDR1 is SQVTM and CDR2 ANQGSEA. V lost 5 bases, J lost 2 bases, and 13 bases lay in between. This CDR3 has 13 residues. This chain's CDR3 is CSVIARGTYEQYF. The DNA of the CDR3 is TGCAGCGTTATCGCGAGGGGTACCTACGAGCAGTACTTC.

The V gene is TRBV11-2, the J gene TRBJ2-1; D ambiguous. Between the trimmed V and J ends, which lost 0 bases and 5 bases, there was a span of 5 bases. There are 13 residues in the CDR3. Per the germline V gene, CDR1 is SGHAT and CDR2 is FQNNGV. The CDR3 is CASSLDIDNEQFF. The CDR3 DNA sequence: TGTGCCAGCAGCTTAGATATTGACAATGAGCAGTTCTTC.

The chain employs TRBV7-6 and TRBJ2-5; D is perhaps TRBD2 (6 bases). The CDR3 consists of 14 residues. Per germline, CDR1 SGHVS and CDR2 FNYEAQ. V lost 2 bases and J 7 bases, leaving 14 bases between the germline ends. In DNA form, the CDR3 reads TGTGCCAGCAGCTTATGGGGGGACGAGGGGACCCAGTACTTC. Its translation: CASSLWGDEGTQYF.

This clone was seen more than once but under ten times. The V call is TRBV5-6, the J call TRBJ1-5, with unresolved D. Germline CDR1 and CDR2: SGHDT and YYEEEE. With 0 bases removed from V and 3 bases from J, the gap between germline ends came to 10 bases. The CDR3 is 15 residues long. The CDR3 is CASSLAGDLNQPQHF. The CDR3 region has the DNA TGTGCCAGCAGCTTGGCTGGGGATCTCAATCAGCCCCAGCATTTT.

The chain combines TRBV5-1 with TRBJ2-3, with D possibly called TRBD1 or TRBD2 (5 bases each). Trimming pared 4 bases from V and 3 bases from J, leaving 18 bases between. This CDR3 region has 16 residues. Germline V gene lookup returns CDR1 SGHRS and CDR2 YFSETQ. Here the CDR3 DNA reads TGCGCCAGCAGCAACCGTGGGGCGGGCGGAACAGATACGCAGTATTTT. Protein sequence: CASSNRGAGGTDTQYF. Drawing the rest from reference TRBV5-1 and TRBJ2-3, the complete variable domain is KAGVTQTPRYLIKTRGQQVTLSCSPISGHRSVSWYQQTPGQGLQFLFEYFSETQRNKGNFPGRFSGRQFSNSRSEMNVSTLELGDSALYLCASSNRGAGGTDTQYFGPGTRLTVL.

This chain joins TRBV5-1 and TRBJ2-3; D gene unclear. This CDR3 contains 12 residues. V was pared by 0 bases and J by 6 bases, with 5 bases between. The germline gives CDR1 SGHRS, CDR2 YFSETQ. CDR3: CASSLARDTQYF. The CDR3 DNA follows: TGCGCCAGCAGCTTGGCCCGTGATACGCAGTATTTT. Full variable domain (outside the CDR3, taken from reference TRBV5-1 and TRBJ2-3): KAGVTQTPRYLIKTRGQQVTLSCSPISGHRSVSWYQQTPGQGLQFLFEYFSETQRNKGNFPGRFSGRQFSNSRSEMNVSTLELGDSALYLCASSLARDTQYFGPGTRLTVL.

The chain carries TRBV19 and TRBJ1-5; D might be TRBD1 (5 bases). This CDR3 comprises 15 residues. Germline V gene sequence: CDR1 LNHDA, CDR2 SQIVND (reference sequence). Trimming left V 3 bases short and J 6 bases short, with 15 bases between. The CDR3 spells CASSISGDPSQPQHF. The CDR3 nucleotides are TGTGCCAGTAGTATTTCGGGGGATCCTAGTCAGCCCCAGCATTTT.

V and J are TRBV4-3 and TRBJ2-6; tentative D call: TRBD1 (6 bases). The germline V gene has CDR1 LGHNA and CDR2 YSLEER. The length of the CDR3 is 16 residues. Deletions cut 2 bases from V and 0 bases from J, with 8 bases between. The CDR3 spells CASSQRGGSGANVLTF. CDR3 DNA: TGCGCCAGCAGCCAAAGAGGGGGCTCTGGGGCCAACGTCCTGACTTTC.

This chain uses TRBV14 with TRBJ1-2, with 8 positions matching TRBD1. The CDR3 has 15 amino acids. Germline values: CDR1 SGHDN, CDR2 FVKESK. Trimming took 1 base from V and 6 from J; bases not matched to a gene: 7. CDR3 in amino acids: CASSQGAGGVNGYTF. In DNA form, the CDR3 reads TGTGCCAGCAGCCAAGGGGCAGGGGGCGTCAATGGCTACACCTTC.

This clone has just a few counts. The CDR3: CASSERWANTEAFF. The CDR3 DNA reads TGTGCCAGCAGTGAAAGGTGGGCGAACACTGAAGCTTTCTTT. The chain joins TRBV6-1 to TRBJ1-1; D gene unclear. V gave up 2 bases and J gave up 1 base, with 8 bases separating them. Germline lookup yields CDR1 MNHNS and CDR2 SASEGT. This CDR3 contains 14 residues.

The J gene is TRBJ2-1, the V gene TRBV25-1; 7 nucleotides match TRBD1. The CDR3 runs to 13 residues. Unmatched junction bases numbered 8, after V lost 7 bases and J lost 8 bases. From germline, CDR1 is MGHDK and CDR2 SYGVNS. The CDR3 is CASNDRVGDEQFF. The CDR3 DNA reads TGTGCCAGCAATGACAGGGTCGGGGATGAGCAGTTCTTC.

The chain uses TRBV28 and TRBJ2-7; D unclear. Trimming left V 6 bases short and J 6 bases short, with 6 bases between. Germline CDR1 MDHEN, CDR2 SYDVKM. The CDR3 spans 10 residues. CDR3: CASSLGEQYF. The CDR3, as DNA: TGTGCCAGCAGCTTGGGCGAGCAGTACTTC.

The chain combines TRBV2 with TRBJ2-3, with no clear D. This CDR3 comprises 15 residues. The ends were cut back, 1 base at V and 6 bases at J, with 14 bases in the middle. CDR1 is SNHLY and CDR2 is FYNNEI in the germline V gene. CDR3 region: CASSEEYRFVDTQYF. CDR3 DNA sequence: TGTGCCAGCAGTGAAGAATACCGTTTTGTGGATACGCAGTATTTT. Filled out from reference TRBV2 and TRBJ2-3, the complete variable domain reads EPEVTQTPSHQVTQMGQEVILRCVPISNHLYFYWYRQILGQKVEFLVSFYNNEISEKSEIFDDQFSVERPDGSNFTLKIRSTKLEDSAMYFCASSEEYRFVDTQYFGPGTRLTVL.